Below, 23 T cell receptor beta chains from the same sample are listed, as sequenced in a study of control samples from healthy donors and cancer patients (dated by TCRdb to between 2020 and 2021). The library relied on the immunoSEQ multiplex PCR assay. This is the immuneACCESS table as TCRdb keeps it, with only in-frame sequences that have V and J called. A part of the clones is gone; compared with another copy, unresolved V genes explain less than half, and the rest is unexplained. Recorded for this sample are tens of thousands of clones; around 90% of them occurred a single time. Approximately 1.5% of the sample comes from the top ten. The sequencing sample was made of PBMCs. The origin of the receptors is a man aged 40-49 years with colorectal cancer.

Here the CDR3 DNA reads TGTGCCAGCAGTTCAGTCCACTCGGGACAGGGATTCTACGAGCAGTACTTC. This gives the protein CASSSVHSGQGFYEQYF. The chain uses TRBV27 and TRBJ2-7; 9 bases map to TRBD1. The length of the CDR3 is 17 residues. V shed 4 bases, J shed 3 bases, and the junction held 13 bases outside the gene matches. Germline-derived CDR1 and CDR2 are MNHEY and SMNVEV (reference sequence).

The genes are TRBV7-6 and TRBJ2-5, with D possibly matching TRBD1 (5 bases). CDR1 is SGHVS, CDR2 FNYEAQ, per germline. The CDR3 length is 14 residues. Deletions cut 4 bases from V and 1 base from J, with 10 bases between. The DNA for the CDR3 is TGTGCCAGCAGCTCATTAGGGGCCCAAGAGACCCAGTACTTC. Translated: CASSSLGAQETQYF.

V usage is TRBV5-4 and J usage is TRBJ2-3, with 9 bases identical to TRBD2. The CDR3 totals 15 residues. The V gene's germline CDR1 is SGHNT and CDR2 YYREEE (reference sequence). The V and J ends lost 7 bases and 0 bases, in that order; junction bases with no gene match: 6. CDR3 in amino acids: CASRASGGSTDTQYF. The CDR3 region has the DNA TGTGCCAGCCGGGCGAGCGGGGGGAGCACAGATACGCAGTATTTT.

This chain connects TRBV5-1 to TRBJ2-7; TRBD2 matches 10 bases. Per the germline V gene, CDR1 is SGHRS and CDR2 is YFSETQ. The CDR3 loop spans 15 amino acids. The V segment lost 0 bases and the J segment 2 bases; nucleotides outside the gene matches: 2. In DNA form, the CDR3 reads TGCGCCAGCAGCTTGGCTAGCGGGGGACCCTACGAGCAGTACTTC. This codes for CASSLASGGPYEQYF.

This chain joins TRBV27 and TRBJ2-7, with D possibly being TRBD2 (5 bases). Trimming removed 2 bases from V and 7 bases from J, with 18 bases in between. The length of the CDR3 is 15 residues. Germline CDR1 and CDR2: MNHEY and SMNVEV (reference sequence). The CDR3 DNA is TGTGCCAGCAGTTTAGTATTGGCAACACCGGGGGAGCAGTACTTC. It yields the protein CASSLVLATPGEQYF.

The chain links TRBV7-9 to TRBJ2-5; TRBD2 is a possible D gene (5 bases). CDR1 is SEHNR and CDR2 is FQNEAQ in the germline V gene (reference sequence). The CDR3 loop spans 12 amino acids. Trimming left V 6 bases short and J 5 bases short, with 10 bases between. The CDR3 region is CASRRGMETQYF. CDR3 DNA: TGTGCCAGCAGGCGAGGGATGGAGACCCAGTACTTC.

The chain employs TRBV7-2 and TRBJ1-5, with 9 bases matching TRBD1. Losses at the gene ends were 5 bases for V and 4 bases for J; bases not matched to a gene: 6. The CDR3 length is 15 residues. The germline V gene encodes CDR1 SGHTA and CDR2 FQGNSA. The CDR3 here is CASSIRTGDNQPQHF. DNA for the CDR3: TGTGCCAGCAGCATTAGGACAGGGGATAATCAGCCCCAGCATTTT.

V gene TRBV5-4 combines with J gene TRBJ2-5; 9 positions match TRBD1. V shed 1 base and J 7 bases; nucleotides not matched to a gene: 8. The CDR3 sequence is 15 residues long. Germline V gene data show CDR1 as SGHNT and CDR2 as YYREEE (reference sequence). CDR3 in DNA: TGTGCCAGCAGCTTGATGACAGGGGGTAAGGGGACCCAGTACTTC. It codes for CASSLMTGGKGTQYF.

The chain recombines TRBV5-1 with TRBJ2-3; 12 bases match TRBD2. This CDR3 spans 16 amino acids. The junction had 3 bases not matched to a gene; V was cut back by 0 bases and J by 4 bases. Germline V gene data show CDR1 as SGHRS and CDR2 as YFSETQ. The DNA of the CDR3 is TGCGCCAGCAGCTTGGCCCCTAGCGGGGGGGCAGATACGCAGTATTTT. As protein: CASSLAPSGGADTQYF.

This chain joins TRBV19 and TRBJ1-1; D might be TRBD1 (5 bases). CDR1 LNHDA and CDR2 SQIVND come from the germline V gene (reference sequence). V was pared by 7 bases and J by 1 base, with 13 bases between. The CDR3 extends over 14 amino acids. This CDR3 is CASTPGGRNTEAFF. DNA for the CDR3: TGTGCCAGTACTCCGGGGGGTAGGAACACTGAAGCTTTCTTT.

The gene calls are TRBV7-2 and TRBJ2-3, with 9 bases that match TRBD2. This CDR3 comprises 14 residues. The V gene end was trimmed by 3 bases and the J gene end by 6 bases; junction bases not matched to a gene: 4. Looked up from germline, CDR1 is SGHTA and CDR2 is FQGNSA. The CDR3 DNA follows: TGTGCCAGCAGCTTTGGCGGGGGGGGTGATACGCAGTATTTT. Its translation: CASSFGGGGDTQYF.

This chain uses TRBV9 with TRBJ1-2; the D is unclear. Germline CDR1 SGDLS, CDR2 YYNGEE. There are 14 residues in the CDR3. V lost 4 bases to trimming and J lost 3 bases, with 13 bases between them. CDR3 DNA: TGTGCCAGCAGCCCTTCGGAGACGGACTATGGCTACACCTTC. Residues: CASSPSETDYGYTF.

The chain carries TRBV5-6 and TRBJ2-2, with D perhaps matching TRBD1 (5 bases). The CDR3 loop spans 14 amino acids. Germline values: CDR1 SGHDT, CDR2 YYEEEE. V shed 4 bases and J shed 5 bases, with 12 bases lying between them. The CDR3: CASSPQVSTGELFF. CDR3 in DNA: TGTGCCAGCAGCCCACAGGTTTCGACCGGGGAGCTGTTTTTT. Full variable domain (rest looked up from reference TRBV5-6 and TRBJ2-2): DAGVTQSPTHLIKTRGQQVTLRCSPKSGHDTVSWYQQALGQGPQFIFQYYEEEERQRGNFPDRFSGHQFPNYSSELNVNALLLGDSALYLCASSPQVSTGELFFGEGSRLTVL.

J is TRBJ1-2 and V is TRBV12-3 or TRBV12-4; D gene unclear. CDR3 length: 13 amino acids. V gave up 1 base and J gave up 8 bases, with 11 bases separating them. Written as DNA, the CDR3 is TGTGCCAGCAGTTTAGAAGGGTGGAGGGGCTACACCTTC. Translated, it gives CASSLEGWRGYTF.

The chain links TRBV7-2 to TRBJ2-1; weak D call: TRBD2 (6 bases). The CDR3 runs to 14 residues. CDR1 is SGHTA, CDR2 FQGNSA, per germline. The germline V and J ends were trimmed by 5 bases and 9 bases, with 17 bases remaining between them. The CDR3 sequence: CASSTSGGWSEQFF. The CDR3 nucleotides read TGTGCCAGCAGCACTAGTGGAGGGTGGAGTGAGCAGTTCTTC.

This clone was counted once. This chain connects TRBV7-9 to TRBJ2-1; 8 bases fit TRBD2. This CDR3 spans 14 amino acids. Trimming cost V 0 bases and J 15 bases; bases outside gene matches: 10. CDR1 is SEHNR and CDR2 is FQNEAQ in the germline V gene (reference sequence). The DNA for the CDR3 is TGTGCCAGCAGCTTAGCCATAGCGGGGATTAGTCCGTTCTTC. Its translation: CASSLAIAGISPFF.

The chain joins TRBV10-3 to TRBJ1-2; D is undetermined. The length of the CDR3 is 12 residues. From germline, CDR1 is ENHRY and CDR2 SYGVKD. V lost 2 bases to trimming and J lost 2 bases, with 3 bases between them. Here the CDR3 reads CAISEGNYGYTF. Here the CDR3 DNA reads TGTGCCATCAGTGAGGGAAACTATGGCTACACCTTC.

V is TRBV29-1 and J is TRBJ2-5; D is unresolved. Looked up from germline, CDR1 is SQVTM and CDR2 is ANQGSEA. Between the trimmed V and J ends, which lost 4 bases and 5 bases, there was a span of 17 bases. The CDR3 sequence is 14 residues long. CDR3 loop: CSVVSDPPRETQYF. CDR3 sequence (DNA): TGCAGCGTTGTCTCAGACCCTCCACGGGAGACCCAGTACTTC.

The rearrangement joins TRBV6-5 to TRBJ1-2; a possible D gene is TRBD1 (6 bases). The V end lost 5 bases, the J end lost 8 bases, and 15 bases lay between the germline ends. CDR1 and CDR2 from the germline V gene are MNHEY and SVGAGI. This CDR3 has 13 amino acids. CDR3 in DNA: TGTGCCAGCAGTACAACAGGGTCATGGGGCTACACCTTC. Its protein product is CASSTTGSWGYTF.

The chain is built from TRBV19 and TRBJ1-3; tentatively, D is TRBD1 (5 bases). The germline CDR1 and CDR2 sequences are LNHDA and SQIVND (reference sequence). Trimming took 1 base from V and 3 from J, leaving 10 bases between them. The CDR3 spans 15 residues. As DNA, the CDR3 is TGTGCCAGTAGTATAGCGGGGGGATATGGAAACACCATATATTTT. This sequence encodes CASSIAGGYGNTIYF.

This clone was counted between two and nine times. The chain uses TRBV4-1 and TRBJ2-1; 11 positions match TRBD1. CDR1 is MGHRA, CDR2 YSYEKL, per germline. V shed 3 bases and J 4 bases; nucleotides not matched to a gene: 5. This CDR3 is built from 16 residues. Written as DNA, the CDR3 is TGCGCCAGCAGCCAGTCCGGGACAGGGGGTTACAATGAGCAGTTCTTC. Protein product: CASSQSGTGGYNEQFF.

This clone was counted between two and nine times. The chain recombines TRBV7-9 with TRBJ1-2; a possible D gene is TRBD1 (6 bases). CDR3 length equals 16 residues. V dropped 5 bases and J dropped 3 bases, with 19 bases sitting between them. Germline CDR1 SEHNR, CDR2 FQNEAQ (reference sequence). The CDR3 DNA reads as TGTGCCAGCAGCCCCCAGGACAGCCCGGCGGACTATGGCTACACCTTC. The encoded protein is CASSPQDSPADYGYTF. The entire variable domain, with the rest obtained from reference TRBV7-9 and TRBJ1-2, is as follows: DTGVSQNPRHKITKRGQNVTFRCDPISEHNRLYWYRQTLGQGPEFLTYFQNEAQLEKSRLLSDRFSAERPKGSFSTLEIQRTEQGDSAMYLCASSPQDSPADYGYTFGSGTRLTVV.

The DNA for the CDR3 is TGTGCCAGCAGTTACTCGTTCCCGAGCTCTGGAAACACCATATATTTT. It encodes CASSYSFPSSGNTIYF. The chain has TRBV6-6 and TRBJ1-3; D is unclear. Germline CDR1 and CDR2: MNHNY and SVGAGI (reference sequence). CDR3 length: 16 amino acids. The V end lost 0 bases, the J end lost 0 bases, and 9 bases lay between the germline ends.